One and the same sample provided the 6 T cell receptor beta chains below, sequenced in a study of blood T cell repertoires in COVID-19. The table came from immunoSEQ multiplex PCR; TCRdb's copy has only in-frame clones and leaves some out. This sample carries a few hundred thousand clones, around 80% of them seen once, and the ten largest clones take roughly 2.9%. The sample taken for sequencing was peripheral blood. These receptors were collected from a man aged 50-60 years with active or convalescent COVID-19.

In this sample, this clone turned up a few times. The chain uses TRBV19 and TRBJ1-5; 8 bases align to TRBD1. This CDR3 has 15 amino acids. From germline, CDR1 is LNHDA and CDR2 SQIVND (reference sequence). The V gene end was trimmed by 3 bases and the J gene end by 4 bases; junction bases not matched to a gene: 5. DNA for the CDR3: TGTGCCAGTAGTATGGTAGGACAGGGTAATCAGCCCCAGCATTTT. Encoded protein: CASSMVGQGNQPQHF.

The chain has TRBV24-1 and TRBJ2-2; the D is unclear. This CDR3 contains 14 residues. Germline CDR1 KGHDR, CDR2 SFDVKD. Trimming stripped 1 base from V and 6 bases from J, with 8 bases between. In DNA, the CDR3 is TGTGCCACCAGTGATTTAGGCAGGTCCGGGGAGCTGTTTTTT. This codes for CATSDLGRSGELFF.

V gene TRBV4-1 combines with J gene TRBJ2-3; D is uncertain. CDR3 size: 11 residues. V lost 0 bases and J lost 10, with 5 bases in between. Germline V CDR1 and CDR2: MGHRA, YSYEKL. The CDR3: CASSQDSAQYF. CDR3 sequence (DNA): TGCGCCAGCAGCCAAGATAGTGCGCAGTATTTT.

This chain uses TRBV7-9 with TRBJ1-6; D is uncertain. CDR1 SEHNR and CDR2 FQNEAQ come from the germline V gene (reference sequence). The CDR3 sequence is 15 residues long. V lost 4 bases and J 0 bases, leaving 7 bases between the germline ends. The DNA of the CDR3 is TGTGCCAGCAGCTCCGCGAGCTCCTATAATTCACCCCTCCACTTT. Amino acid sequence: CASSSASSYNSPLHF.

The chain recombines TRBV18 with TRBJ1-4; D perhaps matches TRBD1 (5 bases). Deletions cut 2 bases from V and 7 bases from J, with 11 bases between. The CDR3 contains 14 residues. Germline CDR1 KGHSH, CDR2 LQKENI. The DNA of the CDR3 is TGTGCCAGCTCACCAAGTGGACAAGGTGAAAAACTGTTTTTT. This gives the protein CASSPSGQGEKLFF.

This chain connects TRBV6-2 or TRBV6-3 to TRBJ1-6; weak D call: TRBD1 (6 bases). Trimming took 1 base from V and 5 from J, leaving 9 bases between them. CDR1 and CDR2 (germline): MNHEY, SVGEGT. There are 15 residues in the CDR3. The CDR3 DNA sequence: TGTGCCAGCAGTTACTACAGGGTCAATAATTCACCCCTCCACTTT. Encoded protein: CASSYYRVNNSPLHF.